These T cell receptor beta chains were read from a single sample in a study of cytomegalovirus exposure and HLA in healthy donors. Only in-frame clones appear in the TCRdb table, and some are missing; sequencing was by immunoSEQ multiplex PCR. The sample yields about 130,000 clones, around 80% seen once. Sequences were obtained from PBMCs. All receptors come from a woman aged 60-75 years in good health and CMV-seropositive. Both conserved end residues are part of each CDR3. Fields, in order: J gene, clone size, D gene, V gene, CDR3 protein, CDR3 DNA. The D gene is left open where the match is weak. Some rows have no size entry. The others give once, few or many, or a class for an expanded clone.

TRBJ2-5,-,-,TRBV5-4,CASTTLSIASLPQETQYF,TGTGCCAGCACCACTCTAAGTATAGCCAGCCTCCCCCAAGAGACCCAGTACTTC
TRBJ2-7,-,-,TRBV7-3,CASSLGPPASYEQYF,TGTGCCAGCAGCTTGGGGCCCCCAGCGAGCTACGAGCAGTACTTC
TRBJ2-3,-,TRBD2,TRBV5-1,CASSPGTSGSADTQYF,TGCGCCAGCAGCCCAGGGACTAGCGGGAGTGCAGATACGCAGTATTTT
TRBJ2-2,-,-,TRBV9,CASSAANTGELFF,TGTGCCAGCAGCGCCGCGAACACCGGGGAGCTGTTTTTT
TRBJ2-1,-,TRBD2,TRBV4-3,CASSQDRLAGLYNEQFF,TGCGCCAGCAGCCAAGACCGACTAGCGGGGCTATACAATGAGCAGTTCTTC
TRBJ2-1,-,TRBD2,TRBV9,CASSVGGSWNEQFF,TGTGCCAGCAGCGTAGGCGGGAGTTGGAATGAGCAGTTCTTC
TRBJ1-6,few,-,TRBV7-9,CASSLGWDLSPLHF,TGTGCCAGCAGCTTAGGGTGGGACTTGTCACCCCTCCACTTT
TRBJ2-1,few,TRBD2,TRBV2,CASSRLAGGEQFF,TGTGCCAGCAGTCGACTAGCGGGAGGTGAGCAGTTCTTC
TRBJ1-1,few,TRBD1,TRBV29-1,CSVGPQGAPNTEAFF,TGCAGCGTCGGCCCACAGGGGGCTCCGAACACTGAAGCTTTCTTT
TRBJ2-3,-,-,TRBV30,CAWSKGRTDTQYF,TGTGCCTGGAGTAAAGGGAGAACAGATACGCAGTATTTT
TRBJ2-3,-,-,TRBV6-5,CASSWARRKSTDTQYF,TGTGCCAGCAGTTGGGCCCGGAGGAAAAGCACAGATACGCAGTATTTT
TRBJ1-1,once,-,TRBV5-1,CASSLSRGSTEAFF,TGCGCCAGCAGCTTGTCTCGGGGTAGCACTGAAGCTTTCTTT